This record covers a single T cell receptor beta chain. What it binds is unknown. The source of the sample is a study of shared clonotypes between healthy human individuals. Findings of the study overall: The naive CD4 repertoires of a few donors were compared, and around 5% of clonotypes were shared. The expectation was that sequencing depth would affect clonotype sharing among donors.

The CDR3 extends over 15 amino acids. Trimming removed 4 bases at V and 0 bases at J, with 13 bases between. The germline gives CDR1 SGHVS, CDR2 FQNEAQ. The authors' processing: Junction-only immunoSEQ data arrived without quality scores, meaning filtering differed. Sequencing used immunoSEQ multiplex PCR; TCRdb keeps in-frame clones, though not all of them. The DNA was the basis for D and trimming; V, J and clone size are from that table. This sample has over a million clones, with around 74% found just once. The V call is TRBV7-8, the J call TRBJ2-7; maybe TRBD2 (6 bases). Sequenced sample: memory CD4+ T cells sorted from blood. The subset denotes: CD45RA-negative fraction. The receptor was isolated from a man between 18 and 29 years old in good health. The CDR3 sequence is CASSSRGGISYEQYF. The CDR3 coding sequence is TGTGCCAGCAGCTCCCGCGGCGGGATCTCCTACGAGCAGTACTTC.